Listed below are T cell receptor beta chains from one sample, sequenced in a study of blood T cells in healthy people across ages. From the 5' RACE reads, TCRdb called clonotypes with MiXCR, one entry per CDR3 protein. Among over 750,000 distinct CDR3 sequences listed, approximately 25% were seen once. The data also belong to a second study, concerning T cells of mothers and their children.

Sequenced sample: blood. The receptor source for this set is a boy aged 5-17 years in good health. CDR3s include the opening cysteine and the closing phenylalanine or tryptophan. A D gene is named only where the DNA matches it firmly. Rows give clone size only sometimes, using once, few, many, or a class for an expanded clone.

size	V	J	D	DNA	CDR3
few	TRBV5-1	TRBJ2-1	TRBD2	TGCGCCAGCAGATACGGACTAGCGGGTCTCTCCTACAATGAGCAGTTCTTC	CASRYGLAGLSYNEQFF
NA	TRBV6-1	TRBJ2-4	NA	TGTGCCAGCAGTGAAGAACCTTTCGGGTTAGCCAAAAACATTCAGTACTTC	CASSEEPFGLAKNIQYF
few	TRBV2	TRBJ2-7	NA	TGTGCCAGCAGTGTCCGCCCTCAAGTCCACGAGCAGTACTTC	CASSVRPQVHEQYF
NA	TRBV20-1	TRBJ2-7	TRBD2	TGCAGCGCTAGTAATAGCGGGAAGTCCGAGCAGTACTTC	CSASNSGKSEQYF
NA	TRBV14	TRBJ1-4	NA	TGTGCCAGCAGCCAAGTCTTGAGGGGAACTAATGAAAAACTGTTTTTT	CASSQVLRGTNEKLFF
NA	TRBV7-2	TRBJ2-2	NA	TGTACCAGCAGCCCCCCCGGACTTCAGAAATCGGGGGAGCTGTTTTTT	CTSSPPGLQKSGELFF
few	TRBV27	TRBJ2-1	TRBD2	TGTGCCAGCAGTTTCGCGGCAGCGGGAGCTGCGGAGCAGTTCTTC	CASSFAAAGAAEQFF
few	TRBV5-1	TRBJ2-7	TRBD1	TGCGCCAGCGGATTCCCCGGGACAGGGACCTACGAGCAGTACTTC	CASGFPGTGTYEQYF
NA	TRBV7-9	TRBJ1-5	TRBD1	TGTGCCAGCAGCCGACAGGGTTTGGATCAGCCCCAGCATTTT	CASSRQGLDQPQHF
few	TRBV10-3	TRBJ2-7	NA	TGTGCCATCAGTGAGGTGCCGGGCGGCGAGCAGTACTTC	CAISEVPGGEQYF
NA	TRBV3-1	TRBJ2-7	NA	TGTGCCAGCAGCCAAGGGTACAGGGACGAGCAGTACTTC	CASSQGYRDEQYF
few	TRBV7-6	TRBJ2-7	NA	TGTGCCAGCAGCCCCCTGGAGGGAGCCGAGCAGTACTTC	CASSPLEGAEQYF
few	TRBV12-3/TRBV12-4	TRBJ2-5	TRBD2	TGTGCCAGCAGCTTTAATCCCCGACTAGCGGTCCGCCAAGAGACCCAGTACTTC	CASSFNPRLAVRQETQYF
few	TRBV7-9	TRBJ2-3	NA	TGTGCCAACAGCCCGAGGGGAAGGGATACGCAGTATTTT	CANSPRGRDTQYF
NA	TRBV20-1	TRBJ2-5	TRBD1	TGCAGTGCTAGGGGGCACGGGGACAGTGGCTATCAAGAGACCCAGTACTTC	CSARGHGDSGYQETQYF
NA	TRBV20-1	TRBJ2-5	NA	TGCAGTGCTCGTATAGCGGCACAAGAGACCCAGTACTTC	CSARIAAQETQYF
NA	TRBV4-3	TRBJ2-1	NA	TGCGCCAGCAGCCAATTATCCTACAATGAGCAGTTCTTC	CASSQLSYNEQFF
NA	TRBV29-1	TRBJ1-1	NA	TGCAGCGTTGAAGTCGGAGTTACCACTGAAGCTTTCTTT	CSVEVGVTTEAFF
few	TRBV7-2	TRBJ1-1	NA	TGTGCCAGCAGCCCAAGAGGGCGGGAAGCTTTCTTT	CASSPRGREAFF
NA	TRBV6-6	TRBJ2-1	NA	TGTGCCAGCAGTTACTCCGGACAGACCACCTACAATGAGCAGTTCTTC	CASSYSGQTTYNEQFF
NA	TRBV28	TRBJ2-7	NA	TGTGCCAGCAGTTTATCAACATCGTATAACGAGCAGTACTTC	CASSLSTSYNEQYF
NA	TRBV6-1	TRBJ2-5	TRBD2	TGTGCCAGCAGTGAATCTAGCGGGAGTTCCGAGACCCAGTACTTC	CASSESSGSSETQYF
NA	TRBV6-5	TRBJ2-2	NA	TGTGCCAGCAGACCCCCTGGGGGGCACGGGGAGCTGTTTTTT	CASRPPGGHGELFF
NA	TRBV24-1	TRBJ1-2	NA	TGTGCCACCAGCAGTTCCGGGACCGGGGGTGGAGGCTACACCTTC	CATSSSGTGGGGYTF
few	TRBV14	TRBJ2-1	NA	TGTGCCAGCAGACCCAGGGGAGACTACAATGAGCAGTTCTTC	CASRPRGDYNEQFF
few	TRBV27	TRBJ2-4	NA	TGTGCCAGCAGGGGGGAGCTAGCCAAAAACATTCAGTACTTC	CASRGELAKNIQYF